These 13 T cell receptor beta chains were all obtained from the same sample, sequenced in a study of blood T cell repertoires in COVID-19. Data came from immunoSEQ multiplex PCR; TCRdb stores just in-frame clones and leaves some out. The table has roughly 140,000 clones, roughly 80% seen once. The specimen sequenced was PBMCs or T cells enriched from blood (not recorded which). These receptors all stem from a woman between 40 and 50 years old who had recovered from COVID-19.

This chain connects TRBV9 to TRBJ2-5, with D possibly being TRBD2 (5 bases). Trimming took 1 base from V and 2 from J, leaving 18 bases between them. Germline lookup yields CDR1 SGDLS and CDR2 YYNGEE. This CDR3 region has 17 residues. DNA of the CDR3: TGTGCCAGCAGCGTACTTCCGACTGGCCTAGCTCAAGAGACCCAGTACTTC. Protein: CASSVLPTGLAQETQYF.

This chain joins TRBV16 and TRBJ2-7; D possibly corresponds to TRBD2 (5 bases). The V gene lost 4 bases and the J gene lost 2 bases, with 12 bases spanning the gap. CDR3 length equals 14 residues. Germline CDR1 is KGHSY and CDR2 is FQNENV. CDR3 loop: CASSLSTTTYEQYF. CDR3 in DNA: TGTGCCAGCAGCCTGTCGACTACTACCTACGAGCAGTACTTC.

The chain couples TRBV18 to TRBJ1-1; D is unclear. Per the germline V gene, CDR1 is KGHSH and CDR2 is LQKENI. V lost 2 bases, J lost 1 base, and 14 bases lay in between. The CDR3 totals 16 residues. CDR3 nucleotide sequence: TGTGCCAGCTCACCAATTAATATAGAGGGGAACACTGAAGCTTTCTTT. It codes for CASSPINIEGNTEAFF.

The V gene is TRBV5-8, the J gene TRBJ2-7, with 7 positions matching TRBD1. The CDR3 has 14 residues. Germline lookup yields CDR1 SGHTS and CDR2 YDEGEE. Germline trimming cut 0 bases from V and 7 bases from J; bases unmatched to any gene: 7. The CDR3 is CASSLAGQTWEQYF. The CDR3 bases are TGTGCCAGCAGCTTGGCGGGACAGACCTGGGAGCAGTACTTC.

The gene calls are TRBV9 and TRBJ2-7; D is possibly TRBD2 (7 bases). Looked up from germline, CDR1 is SGDLS and CDR2 is YYNGEE. The CDR3 is 14 residues long. V lost 2 bases and J lost 5, with 14 bases in between. The CDR3 is CASSVGGARDEQYF. CDR3 DNA sequence: TGTGCCAGCAGCGTTGGGGGGGCGCGGGACGAGCAGTACTTC.

This chain connects TRBV9 to TRBJ2-7, with 8 bases matching TRBD1. The CDR3 is 14 residues long. Germline V gives CDR1 SGDLS, CDR2 YYNGEE. J lost 0 bases, V lost 4 bases, and 3 bases had no gene match. The CDR3 sequence: CASSRTGSSYEQYF. For the CDR3, the DNA is TGTGCCAGCAGCAGGACAGGGAGCTCCTACGAGCAGTACTTC.

The J gene is TRBJ2-3, the V gene TRBV11-3, with 14 bases lining up with TRBD2. CDR1 and CDR2 (germline): SGHNT, YENEEA. V shed 5 bases and J 5 bases; nucleotides not matched to a gene: 6. This CDR3 region has 16 residues. CDR3 bases: TGTGCCAGCAGCCCCGGGACTAGCGGGAGAGTAGATACGCAGTATTTT. Translating it yields CASSPGTSGRVDTQYF.

The chain carries TRBV13 and TRBJ2-1; the match to TRBD1 covers 12 bases. The germline CDR1 and CDR2 sequences are PRHDT and FYEKMQ (reference sequence). J was trimmed by 2 bases and V by 5 bases; bases with no gene match: 10. This CDR3 is built from 18 residues. As DNA, the CDR3 is TGTGCCAGCAGCCCAGGGCCCCGGGACAGGGGGCCCTACAATGAGCAGTTCTTC. It specifies CASSPGPRDRGPYNEQFF. The entire variable domain, with the rest obtained from reference TRBV13 and TRBJ2-1, is as follows: AAGVIQSPRHLIKEKRETATLKCYPIPRHDTVYWYQQGPGQDPQFLISFYEKMQSDKGSIPDRFSAQQFSDYHSELNMSSLELGDSALYFCASSPGPRDRGPYNEQFFGPGTRLTVL.

The chain links TRBV28 to TRBJ1-5, with D possibly matching TRBD1 (5 bases). Trimming cost V 1 base and J 5 bases, with 9 bases left between them. The CDR3 extends over 14 amino acids. CDR1 and CDR2 from the germline V gene are MDHEN and SYDVKM. CDR3 sequence (DNA): TGTGCCAGCAGTTTATTAATGACAGATCAGCCCCAGCATTTT. It yields the protein CASSLLMTDQPQHF.

The V gene is TRBV4-1, the J gene TRBJ2-7; 8 positions match TRBD1. Germline trimming cut 6 bases from V and 2 bases from J; bases unmatched to any gene: 9. This CDR3 spans 15 amino acids. Germline V gene sequence: CDR1 MGHRA, CDR2 YSYEKL. For the CDR3, the DNA is TGCGCCAGCAGACCTATCCGGGACAGGACCTACGAGCAGTACTTC. It is translated as CASRPIRDRTYEQYF.

The V gene is TRBV5-5, the J gene TRBJ1-6; possibly TRBD1 for D (6 bases). From germline, CDR1 is SGHKS and CDR2 YYEKEE (reference sequence). V lost 4 bases and J lost 10, with 21 bases in between. The CDR3 loop spans 16 amino acids. Here the CDR3 DNA reads TGTGCCAGCAGCGCCCACGACAGGACGGGCGGCTCACCCCTCCACTTT. Its translation is CASSAHDRTGGSPLHF. Combining the CDR3 with reference TRBV5-5 and TRBJ1-6 gives the whole variable domain DAGVTQSPTHLIKTRGQQVTLRCSPISGHKSVSWYQQVLGQGPQFIFQYYEKEERGRGNFPDRFSARQFPNYSSELNVNALLLGDSALYLCASSAHDRTGGSPLHFGNGTRLTVT.

The rearrangement links TRBV3-1 (or the pseudogene TRBV3-2) to TRBJ1-2, with 7 bases lining up with TRBD1. The V segment lost 2 bases and the J segment 2 bases; nucleotides outside the gene matches: 17. Germline CDR1 reads LGHDT; CDR2 reads YNNKEL (reference sequence). This CDR3 comprises 19 residues. The CDR3 DNA reads TGTGCCAGCAGCCAACAAGCAATGGGACAGTATAGTTCAAACTATGGCTACACCTTC. Protein product: CASSQQAMGQYSSNYGYTF.

This chain links TRBV19 with TRBJ2-5, with 9 bases fitting TRBD1. The V gene's germline CDR1 is LNHDA and CDR2 SQIVND (reference sequence). The CDR3 contains 15 residues. V gave up 3 bases and J gave up 5 bases; unmatched junction bases: 7. The CDR3 nucleotides read TGTGCCAGTAGTATCGGGGGACAGGGCGAGGAGACCCAGTACTTC. It codes for CASSIGGQGEETQYF.